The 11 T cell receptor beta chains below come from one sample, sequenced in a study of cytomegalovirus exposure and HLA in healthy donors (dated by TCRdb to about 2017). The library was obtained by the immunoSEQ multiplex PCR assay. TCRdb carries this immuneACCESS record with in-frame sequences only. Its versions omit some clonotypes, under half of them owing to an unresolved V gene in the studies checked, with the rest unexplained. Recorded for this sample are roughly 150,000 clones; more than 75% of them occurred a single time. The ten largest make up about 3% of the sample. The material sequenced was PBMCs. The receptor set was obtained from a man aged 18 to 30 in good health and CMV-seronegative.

The CDR3, as DNA: TGTGCCAGCAGCGGACCGACCGGGACAGGGGGCACCGGGGAGCTGTTTTTT. Its protein product is CASSGPTGTGGTGELFF. The chain links TRBV25-1 to TRBJ2-2, with TRBD1 matching over 11 bases. Looked up from germline, CDR1 is MGHDK and CDR2 is SYGVNS. The CDR3 length is 17 residues. Unmatched junction bases numbered 10, after V lost 6 bases and J lost 4 bases.

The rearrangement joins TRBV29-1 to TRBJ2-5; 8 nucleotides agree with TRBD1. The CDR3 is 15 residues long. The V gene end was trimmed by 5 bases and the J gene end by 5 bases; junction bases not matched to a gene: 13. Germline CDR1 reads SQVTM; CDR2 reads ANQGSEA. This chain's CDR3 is CSVQPPQGARETQYF. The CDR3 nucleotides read TGCAGCGTTCAACCCCCCCAGGGGGCGCGTGAGACCCAGTACTTC. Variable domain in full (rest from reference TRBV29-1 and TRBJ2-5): SAVISQKPSRDICQRGTSLTIQCQVDSQVTMMFWYRQQPGQSLTLIATANQGSEATYESGFVIDKFPISRPNLTFSTLTVSNMSPEDSSIYLCSVQPPQGARETQYFGPGTRLLVL.

The CDR3 is CASSQEGTGANYGYTF. The CDR3 coding sequence is TGCGCCAGCAGCCAAGAAGGGACAGGAGCTAACTATGGCTACACCTTC. The chain employs TRBV4-3 and TRBJ1-2; 8 bases line up with TRBD1. V trimming: 0 bases; J trimming: 0 bases; junction bases outside the gene matches: 3. The germline V gene has CDR1 LGHNA and CDR2 YSLEER. The CDR3 runs 16 residues.

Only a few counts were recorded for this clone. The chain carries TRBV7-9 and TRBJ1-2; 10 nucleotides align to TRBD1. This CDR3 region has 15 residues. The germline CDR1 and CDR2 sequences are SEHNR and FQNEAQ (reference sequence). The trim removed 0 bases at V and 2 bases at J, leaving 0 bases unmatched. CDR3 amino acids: CASSLAGQGNYGYTF. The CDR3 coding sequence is TGTGCCAGCAGCTTAGCGGGACAGGGGAACTATGGCTACACCTTC.

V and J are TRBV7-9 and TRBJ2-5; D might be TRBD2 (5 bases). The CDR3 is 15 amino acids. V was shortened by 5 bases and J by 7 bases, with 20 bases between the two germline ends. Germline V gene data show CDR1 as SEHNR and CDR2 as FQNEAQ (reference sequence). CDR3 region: CASSPAGSRKGTQYF. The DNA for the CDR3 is TGTGCCAGCAGCCCCGCGGGCTCCCGGAAGGGGACCCAGTACTTC.

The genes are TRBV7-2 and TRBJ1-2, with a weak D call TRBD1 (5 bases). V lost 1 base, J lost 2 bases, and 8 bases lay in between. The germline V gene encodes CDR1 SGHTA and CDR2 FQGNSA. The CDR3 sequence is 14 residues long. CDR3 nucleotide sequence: TGTGCCAGCAGCTTAGTTCAGGGAAACTATGGCTACACCTTC. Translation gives CASSLVQGNYGYTF. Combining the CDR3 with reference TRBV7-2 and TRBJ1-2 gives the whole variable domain GAGVSQSPSNKVTEKGKDVELRCDPISGHTALYWYRQSLGQGLEFLIYFQGNSAPDKSGLPSDRFSAERTGGSVSTLTIQRTQQEDSAVYLCASSLVQGNYGYTFGSGTRLTVV.

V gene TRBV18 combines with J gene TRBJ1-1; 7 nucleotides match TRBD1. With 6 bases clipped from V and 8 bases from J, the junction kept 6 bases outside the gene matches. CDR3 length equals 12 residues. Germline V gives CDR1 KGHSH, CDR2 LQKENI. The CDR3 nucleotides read TGTGCCAGCTCCTACGACAGGGTCGAAGCTTTCTTT. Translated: CASSYDRVEAFF. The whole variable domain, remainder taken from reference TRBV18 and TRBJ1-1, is NAGVMQNPRHLVRRRGQEARLRCSPMKGHSHVYWYRQLPEEGLKFMVYLQKENIIDESGMPKERFSAEFPKEGPSILRIQQVVRGDSAAYFCASSYDRVEAFFGQGTRLTVV.

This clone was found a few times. The DNA of the CDR3 is TGCAGTGCGGAGGTGGTAGATACGCAGTATTTT. Its translation: CSAEVVDTQYF. This sequence joins TRBV20-1 and TRBJ2-3, with D maybe TRBD2 (5 bases). V was cut by 6 bases and J by 5 bases, with 9 bases left in between. The CDR3 runs 11 residues. The germline V gene encodes CDR1 DFQATT and CDR2 SNEGSKA (reference sequence).

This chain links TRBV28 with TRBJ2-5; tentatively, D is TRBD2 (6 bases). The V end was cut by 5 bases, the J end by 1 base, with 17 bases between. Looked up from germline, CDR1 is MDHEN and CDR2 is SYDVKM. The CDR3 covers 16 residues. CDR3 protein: CASSRYEKRAQETQYF. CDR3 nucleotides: TGTGCCAGCAGTCGATACGAGAAGCGGGCCCAAGAGACCCAGTACTTC.

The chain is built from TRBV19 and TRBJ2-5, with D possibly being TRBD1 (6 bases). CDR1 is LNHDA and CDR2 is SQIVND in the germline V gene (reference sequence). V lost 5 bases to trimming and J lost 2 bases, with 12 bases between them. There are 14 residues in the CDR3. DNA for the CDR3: TGTGCCAGTAGTTTAACAGGGTTACAAGAGACCCAGTACTTC. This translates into CASSLTGLQETQYF.

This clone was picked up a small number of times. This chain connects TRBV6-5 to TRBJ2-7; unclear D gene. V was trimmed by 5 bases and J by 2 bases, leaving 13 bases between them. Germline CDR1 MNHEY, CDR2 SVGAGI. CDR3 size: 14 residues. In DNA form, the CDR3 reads TGTGCCAGCAGTAAGATGGTAGATCCCTACGAGCAGTACTTC. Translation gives CASSKMVDPYEQYF.